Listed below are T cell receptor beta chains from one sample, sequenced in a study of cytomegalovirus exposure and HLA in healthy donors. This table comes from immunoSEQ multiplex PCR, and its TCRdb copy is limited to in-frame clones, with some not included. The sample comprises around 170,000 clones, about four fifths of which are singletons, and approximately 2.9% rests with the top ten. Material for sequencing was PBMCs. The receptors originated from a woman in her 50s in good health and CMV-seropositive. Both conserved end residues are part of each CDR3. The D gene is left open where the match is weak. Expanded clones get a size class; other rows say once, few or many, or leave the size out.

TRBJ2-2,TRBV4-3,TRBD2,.,CASSRVAGGNTGELFF,TGCGCCAGCAGCCGTGTAGCGGGGGGGAACACCGGGGAGCTGTTTTTT
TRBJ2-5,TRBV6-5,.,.,CASSYGGNVETQYF,TGTGCCAGCAGTTACGGGGGCAACGTAGAGACCCAGTACTTC
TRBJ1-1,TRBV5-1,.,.,CASSNPGGDTEAFF,TGCGCCAGCAGCAATCCCGGGGGGGACACTGAAGCTTTCTTT
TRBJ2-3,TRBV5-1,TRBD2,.,CASSRTSGTDTQYF,TGCGCCAGCAGTCGCACTAGCGGCACAGATACGCAGTATTTT
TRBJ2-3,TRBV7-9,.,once,CASSIGRLVPDTQYF,TGTGCCAGCAGCATCGGTCGACTAGTCCCAGATACGCAGTATTTT
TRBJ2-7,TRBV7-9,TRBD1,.,CASSPGTGNYEQYF,TGTGCCAGCAGTCCGGGGACAGGCAACTACGAGCAGTACTTC
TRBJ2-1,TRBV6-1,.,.,CASSPGSAYNEQFF,TGTGCCAGCAGTCCCGGGTCGGCCTACAATGAGCAGTTCTTC
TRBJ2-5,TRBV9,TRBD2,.,CASSVPSGGEQETQYF,TGTGCCAGCAGCGTGCCCAGCGGGGGGGAGCAAGAGACCCAGTACTTC
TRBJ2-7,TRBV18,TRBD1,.,CASSPQTGGLYEQYF,TGTGCCAGCTCACCTCAGACAGGGGGCCTATACGAGCAGTACTTC
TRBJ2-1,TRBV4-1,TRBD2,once,CASSQEGGGARNEQFF,TGCGCCAGCAGCCAAGAGGGCGGGGGGGCGAGGAATGAGCAGTTCTTC
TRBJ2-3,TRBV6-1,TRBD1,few,CASATGEPDTQYF,TGTGCCAGCGCTACAGGGGAACCAGATACGCAGTATTTT
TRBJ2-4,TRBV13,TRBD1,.,CASSFWTGNKNIQYF,TGTGCCAGCAGCTTTTGGACAGGGAACAAAAACATTCAGTACTTC
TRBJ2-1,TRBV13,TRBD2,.,CASSGGGSYDEQFF,TGTGCCAGCTCCGGGGGGGGGTCTTACGATGAGCAGTTCTTC
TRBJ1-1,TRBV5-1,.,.,CASSRMTDTEAFF,TGCGCCAGCAGTAGGATGACAGACACTGAAGCTTTCTTT
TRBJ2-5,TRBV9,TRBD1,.,CASSLTGGILETQYF,TGTGCCAGCAGCTTAACAGGGGGTATATTGGAGACCCAGTACTTC
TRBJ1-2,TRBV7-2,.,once,CASSLGQAAYGYTF,TGTGCCAGCAGCTTAGGACAGGCCGCTTATGGCTACACCTTC
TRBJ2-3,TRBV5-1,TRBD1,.,CASSLVGTGVTDTQYF,TGCGCCAGCAGCTTGGTGGGGACAGGGGTGACAGATACGCAGTATTTT
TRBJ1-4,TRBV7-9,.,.,CASSQDSEKLFF,TGTGCCAGCAGCCAAGATAGCGAAAAACTGTTTTTT
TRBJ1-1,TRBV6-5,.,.,CASSYSDTNTEAFF,TGTGCCAGCAGTTATTCGGACACGAACACTGAAGCTTTCTTT
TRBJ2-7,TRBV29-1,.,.,CSVVAQGGNEQYF,TGCAGCGTTGTCGCACAGGGTGGGAACGAGCAGTACTTC
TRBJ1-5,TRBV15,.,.,CATSRRGPNQPQHF,TGTGCCACCAGCCGTCGAGGGCCCAATCAGCCCCAGCATTTT
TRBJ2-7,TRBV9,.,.,CASSVAPSTGDEQYF,TGTGCCAGCAGCGTAGCGCCTAGTACGGGGGACGAGCAGTACTTC
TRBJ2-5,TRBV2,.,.,CASSAQGIQGETQYF,TGTGCCAGCAGTGCCCAGGGGATCCAGGGTGAGACCCAGTACTTC
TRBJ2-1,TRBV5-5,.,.,CASSLAVLTYNEQFF,TGTGCCAGCAGCTTGGCGGTCTTAACCTACAATGAGCAGTTCTTC
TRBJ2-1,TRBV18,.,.,CASSSQGNNEQFF,TGTGCCAGCTCGTCTCAGGGGAACAATGAGCAGTTCTTC
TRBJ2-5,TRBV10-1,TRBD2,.,CASSESEGGGAAETQYF,TGCGCCAGCAGTGAGTCGGAAGGCGGGGGGGCCGCAGAGACCCAGTACTTC
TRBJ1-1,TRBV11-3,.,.,CASSRDMNTEAFF,TGTGCCAGCAGCCGGGATATGAACACTGAAGCTTTCTTT
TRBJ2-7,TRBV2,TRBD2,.,CASSDRLAGEQYF,TGTGCCAGCAGTGATAGGTTAGCGGGGGAGCAGTACTTC
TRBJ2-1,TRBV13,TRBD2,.,CASTLAGGNEQFF,TGTGCCAGCACCCTAGCGGGAGGGAATGAGCAGTTCTTC
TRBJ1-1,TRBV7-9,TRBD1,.,CASSLGQGDTEAFF,TGTGCCAGCAGCTTAGGACAGGGGGACACTGAAGCTTTCTTT
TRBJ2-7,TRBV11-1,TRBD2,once,CASSLVGGTHEQYF,TGTGCCAGCAGCTTGGTGGGGGGGACCCACGAGCAGTACTTC
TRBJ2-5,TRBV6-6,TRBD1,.,CASRSGTGQETQYF,TGTGCCAGCAGATCCGGGACAGGACAAGAGACCCAGTACTTC
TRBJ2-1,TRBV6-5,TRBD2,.,CASSYSSGGFYNEQFF,TGTGCCAGCAGTTACTCTAGCGGGGGGTTTTACAATGAGCAGTTCTTC
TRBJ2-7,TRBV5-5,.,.,CASSPLGQYEQYF,TGTGCCAGCAGCCCGCTAGGACAGTACGAGCAGTACTTC
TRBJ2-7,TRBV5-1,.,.,CASSLDPSVNEQYF,TGCGCCAGCAGCTTGGATCCTAGCGTCAACGAGCAGTACTTC
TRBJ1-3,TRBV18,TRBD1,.,CASSHGQGNTIYF,TGTGCCAGCTCACATGGACAGGGCAACACCATATATTTT
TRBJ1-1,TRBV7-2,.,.,CASSSVFGRTEAFF,TGTGCCAGCAGCTCCGTCTTCGGGAGGACTGAAGCTTTCTTT
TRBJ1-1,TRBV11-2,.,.,CASSWGGFNTEAFF,TGTGCCAGCAGCTGGGGGGGTTTTAACACTGAAGCTTTCTTT
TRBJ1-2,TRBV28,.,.,CASSLSRANGYTF,TGTGCCAGCAGTTTATCGCGGGCGAATGGCTACACCTTC
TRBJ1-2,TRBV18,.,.,CASSPQGDGYGYTF,TGTGCCAGCTCACCACAGGGGGACGGCTATGGCTACACCTTC
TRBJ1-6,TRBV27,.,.,CASSLSLSLPPLHF,TGTGCCAGCAGTTTATCGCTCAGTCTCCCACCCCTCCACTTT
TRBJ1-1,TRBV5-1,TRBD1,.,CASSLGGQVLTEAFF,TGCGCCAGCAGCTTGGGGGGACAGGTCCTCACTGAAGCTTTCTTT
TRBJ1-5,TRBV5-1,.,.,CASSGWGGDQPQHF,TGCGCCAGCAGCGGGTGGGGGGGGGACCAGCCCCAGCATTTT
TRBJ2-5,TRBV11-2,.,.,CASSLAGAETQYF,TGTGCCAGCAGCTTAGCAGGGGCAGAGACCCAGTACTTC
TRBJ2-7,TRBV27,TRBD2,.,CASSSSGGPSYEQYF,TGTGCCAGCAGTTCGAGCGGGGGCCCTTCCTACGAGCAGTACTTC
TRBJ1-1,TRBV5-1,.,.,CASSLDFGSWNTEAFF,TGCGCCAGCAGCTTGGATTTCGGGTCTTGGAACACTGAAGCTTTCTTT
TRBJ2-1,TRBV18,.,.,CASSPLQINEQFF,TGTGCCAGCTCACCACTCCAGATTAATGAGCAGTTCTTC
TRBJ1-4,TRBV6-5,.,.,CASSSAGLGNEKLFF,TGTGCCAGCAGCTCCGCGGGGCTAGGAAATGAAAAACTGTTTTTT
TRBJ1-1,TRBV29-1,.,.,CSVPGGGGTEAFF,TGCAGCGTCCCCGGGGGAGGGGGCACTGAAGCTTTCTTT
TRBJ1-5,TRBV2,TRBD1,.,CASSPSTGQGQPQHF,TGTGCCAGCAGTCCTTCCACGGGACAGGGGCAGCCCCAGCATTTT
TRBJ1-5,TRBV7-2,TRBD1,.,CASSRGQSNQPQHF,TGTGCCAGCAGCCGGGGACAGTCAAATCAGCCCCAGCATTTT
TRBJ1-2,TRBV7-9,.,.,CASSLATGNYGYTF,TGTGCCAGCAGCTTAGCCACAGGGAACTATGGCTACACCTTC
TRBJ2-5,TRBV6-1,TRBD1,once,CASRQGASETQYF,TGTGCCAGCAGGCAGGGGGCATCGGAGACCCAGTACTTC